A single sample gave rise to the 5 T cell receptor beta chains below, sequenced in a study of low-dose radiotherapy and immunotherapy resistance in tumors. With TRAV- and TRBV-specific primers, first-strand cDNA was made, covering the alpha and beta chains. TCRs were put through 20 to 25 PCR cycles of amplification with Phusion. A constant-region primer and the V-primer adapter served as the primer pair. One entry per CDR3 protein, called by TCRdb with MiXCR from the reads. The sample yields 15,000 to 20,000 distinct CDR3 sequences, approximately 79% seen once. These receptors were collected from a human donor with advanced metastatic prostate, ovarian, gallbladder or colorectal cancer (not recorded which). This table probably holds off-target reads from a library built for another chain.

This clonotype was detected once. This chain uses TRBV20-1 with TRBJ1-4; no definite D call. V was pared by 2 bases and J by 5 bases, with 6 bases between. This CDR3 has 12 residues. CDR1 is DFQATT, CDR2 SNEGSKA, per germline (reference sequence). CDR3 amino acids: CSARRINEKLFF. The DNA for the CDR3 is TGCAGTGCTAGACGGATCAATGAAAAACTGTTTTTT.

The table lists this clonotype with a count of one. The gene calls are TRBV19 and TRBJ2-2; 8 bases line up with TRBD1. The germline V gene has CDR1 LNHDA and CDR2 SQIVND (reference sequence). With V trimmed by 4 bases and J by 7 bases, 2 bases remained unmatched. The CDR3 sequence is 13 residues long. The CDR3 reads CASSRTGNGELFF. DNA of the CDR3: TGTGCCAGTAGTAGGACAGGGAACGGGGAGCTGTTTTTT.

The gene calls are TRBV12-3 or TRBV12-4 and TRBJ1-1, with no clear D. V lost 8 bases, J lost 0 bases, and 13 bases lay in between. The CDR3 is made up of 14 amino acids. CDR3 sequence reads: CASSRRNVNTEAFF. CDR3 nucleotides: TGTGCCAGCTCACGTCGGAATGTGAACACTGAAGCTTTCTTT.

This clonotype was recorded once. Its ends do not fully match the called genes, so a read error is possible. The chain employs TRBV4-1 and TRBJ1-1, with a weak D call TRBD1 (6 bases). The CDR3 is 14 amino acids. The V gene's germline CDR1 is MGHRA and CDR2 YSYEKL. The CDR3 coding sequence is TGTGCCAGCAACCTACAGGGCAGGAACACTGAAGCTTTCTTT. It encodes CASNLQGRNTEAFF.

For the CDR3, the DNA is TGCGCCAGCACCCCTTCAGGGGTGGACACTGAAGCTTTCTTT. This translates into CASTPSGVDTEAFF. The chain combines TRBV10-2 with TRBJ1-1, with D perhaps matching TRBD1 (6 bases). Trimming pared 7 bases from V and 3 bases from J, leaving 15 bases between. CDR1 and CDR2 (germline): WSHSY, SAAADI. There are 14 residues in the CDR3.